The sample holds a few counts of the clone carrying this T cell receptor beta chain. Its antigen is as yet unknown. These data originate in a study of beta chain features in type 1 diabetes. Broader study findings: Shorter TCRB CDR3s, moderately but significantly so, were found in Type 1 diabetes patients in all four CD4+ subsets.

CDR3 length equals 15 residues. Trimming stripped 4 bases from V and 0 bases from J, with 13 bases between. Germline CDR1 is MDHEN and CDR2 is SYDVKM. Sampling consisted of one heparinised blood draw per donor, averaging approximately 120 mL. What was sequenced were expressed TCRB transcripts, since all of the isolated RNA had been reverse transcribed. Mean read depth for naive, central memory and regulatory T cell samples was roughly 4 million reads. Assay: immunoSEQ multiplex PCR; the TCRdb copy retains only in-frame clones and omits some. The sample gives fewer than 110,000 clones, 25% to 35% of which show up once; more than 0.45% is in the top ten.

This clonotype was obtained from a woman younger than 30 with type 1 diabetes. Material for sequencing was central memory CD4+ T cells from blood. The V gene is TRBV28, the J gene TRBJ2-7, with D possibly matching TRBD1 (6 bases). CDR3 sequence: CASSSGQRDSYEQYF. In DNA, the CDR3 is TGTGCCAGCAGTTCTGGACAGAGAGACTCCTACGAGCAGTACTTC. Full variable domain (rest looked up from reference TRBV28 and TRBJ2-7): DVKVTQSSRYLVKRTGEKVFLECVQDMDHENMFWYRQDPGLGLRLIYFSYDVKMKEKGDIPEGYSVSREKKERFSLILESASTNQTSMYLCASSSGQRDSYEQYFGPGTRLTVT.